This paragraph covers one T cell receptor (beta chain) sequence. Which antigen it targets is not known. A much larger clone lies a single base off, so this may be a read error. This sample is drawn from a study of glioma-infiltrating T cells (TCRdb year 2016). General notes on the study: TCR alpha- and beta-chain repertoires were sequenced from glioma tissue, non-neoplastic brain tissue and matched peripheral blood mononuclear cells. To gauge divergence between tissue and blood T-cell populations, every tissue-infiltrating repertoire was compared against the peripheral blood repertoire from the same patient. The paired cohort was made up of three low-grade glioma patients, 7 to 9 primary glioblastoma patients and three non-glioma patients who contributed non-neoplastic brain tissue. Paper-wide results and their limitations: Very few CDR3 sequences were shared between tissue and blood, attributed to high CDR3 diversity and limited sampling. Small numbers underpinned the group comparisons: under ten glioblastoma patients, three low-grade glioma patients and three non-neoplastic patients. VJ-independent divergence between tissue and blood was lower than expected in non-neoplastic patients but higher than expected in all gliomas, particularly low-grade gliomas.

The iRepertoire nested amplicon-rescue multiplex PCR (arm-PCR) platform was used to amplify TCR alpha and beta CDR3 regions from RNA. One-step reverse transcription and amplification used roughly 90-400 ng of tissue mRNA or PBMC total RNA as input. Following bead purification, Illumina adapters were added by a secondary multiplex PCR, and libraries between 200 and 400 bp were gel-purified. Internal 6-nucleotide barcodes were carried by the libraries and were used for demultiplexing. Sequencing of libraries was performed on an Illumina MiSeq with 2x220 or 2x250 nucleotide paired-end reads. Per the original workflow: Paired reads were merged using FLASH 1.2.11 and aligned with BWA-MEM to the GRCh37 human genome, and TRA and TRB reads were then extracted. For V and J assignment, an IMGT-derived reference of cassette sequences and CDR3 motifs that included pseudogenes was used. Three-frame translation of reads was performed, and productive CDR3s were defined as those with a C...FGXG motif and no stop codons. A clonotype was defined as a unique combination of a V-J cassette pair and a CDR3 amino acid sequence. Reads were filtered by Hamming distance, with the threshold set by the sequence error rate of each sample in mapped regions. TCRdb ran its own pipeline on the public reads, namely fastp trimming at Q25 and MiXCR clone calling, and kept in-frame beta chains. Rows merge per CDR3 protein into single entries with the most common DNA and genes. None of the V and J calls come from the authors' own analysis; TCRdb made them. The sample yields 160,000 or so distinct CDR3 sequences; more than 35% were counted once. 5.2% of the sample lies in the top ten.

The CDR3 holds 15 amino acids from the cysteine to the phenylalanine. Kept here is only the CDR3 DNA, which spans 45 bases and is read in frame from base 1. Sequences MNHNS (CDR1) and SASEGT (CDR2) are obtained from the germline V gene. Sequencing input: glioma tissue, nonneoplastic brain tissue, or PBMCs (not recorded which). The chain links TRBV6-1 with TRBJ2-3; a stretch of 7 junction bases matches TRBD1. The clonotype was recovered from a human donor with low-grade glioma or glioblastoma, undergoing nonglioma brain surgery, or in good health (not recorded which). The CDR3 sequence is CASSPMGQKGDKQYF. In nucleotides, the sequence is TGTGCCAGCAGTCCTATGGGACAGAAGGGTGATAAGCAGTATTTT.